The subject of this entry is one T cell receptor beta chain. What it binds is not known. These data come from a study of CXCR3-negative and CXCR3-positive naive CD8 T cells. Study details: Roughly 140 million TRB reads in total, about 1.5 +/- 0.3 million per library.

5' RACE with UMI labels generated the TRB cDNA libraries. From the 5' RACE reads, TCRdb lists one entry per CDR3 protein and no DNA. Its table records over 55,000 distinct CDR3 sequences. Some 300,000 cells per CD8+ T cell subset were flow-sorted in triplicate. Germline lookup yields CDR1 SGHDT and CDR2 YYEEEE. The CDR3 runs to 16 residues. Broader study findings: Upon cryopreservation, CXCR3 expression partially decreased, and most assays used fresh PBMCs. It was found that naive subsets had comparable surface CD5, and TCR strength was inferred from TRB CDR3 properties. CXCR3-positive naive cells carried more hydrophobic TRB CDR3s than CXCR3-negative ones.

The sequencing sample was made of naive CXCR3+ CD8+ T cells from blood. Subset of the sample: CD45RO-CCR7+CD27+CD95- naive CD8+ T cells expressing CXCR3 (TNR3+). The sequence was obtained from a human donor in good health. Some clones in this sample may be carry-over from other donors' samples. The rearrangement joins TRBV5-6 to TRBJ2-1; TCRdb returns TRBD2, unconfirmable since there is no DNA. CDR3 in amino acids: CASSPETSGRGNEQFF.